These T cell receptor beta chains were read from a single sample in a study of blood T cell repertoires in COVID-19. Method: immunoSEQ multiplex PCR; TCRdb's copy keeps in-frame clones and lacks some. Among about 180,000 clones listed, 80% to 90% were seen once. The sample taken for sequencing was peripheral blood. The receptor set was obtained from a man aged 45-60 years with active or convalescent COVID-19. CDR3s leave out the opening cysteine and the closing phenylalanine or tryptophan.

j_gene	v_gene	CDR3aa
TRBJ2-1	TRBV24-1	ATSDFRGIGDLQSNSYNEQF
TRBJ2-1	TRBV4-2	ASSPGTTYNEQF
TRBJ1-2	TRBV3-1/TRBV3-2	ASSRRGNGYT
TRBJ1-6	TRBV28	ASSFLSGWSSPLH
TRBJ1-1	TRBV30	AWRADKATEAF
TRBJ1-1	TRBV5-1	ASSFGPTGLNTEAF
TRBJ1-2	TRBV28	ASSFPRQGNNYGYT
TRBJ2-3	TRBV11-3	ASSLGAGAKDTQY
TRBJ1-1	TRBV7-6	ASSKQGDTEAF
TRBJ2-5	TRBV6-6	ASSYSTSGVISQY
TRBJ2-1	TRBV4-1	ASSATRGLADNEQF
TRBJ2-1	TRBV19	ASSPRAGNEQF
TRBJ1-1	TRBV2	ASSPLGTEAF
TRBJ1-5	TRBV2	ASSAGTAGDLAQH
TRBJ2-1	TRBV18	ASSPLPFSGNFGNEQF
TRBJ1-1	TRBV11-3	ASSPGGLNTEAF
TRBJ2-7	TRBV9	ASSATDRVGEQY
TRBJ1-4	TRBV19	ASSIVHRGGIHEKLF
TRBJ2-7	TRBV7-9	ASTSQGGVGGQY
TRBJ2-5	TRBV11-2	ASSRERQETQY
TRBJ2-3	TRBV7-6	ASSRGAGGLNTQY
TRBJ1-5	TRBV19	ASSISVSNQPQH
TRBJ1-4	TRBV18	ASSPGTATNEKLF
TRBJ1-4	TRBV28	ASSGTGSTGEKLF
TRBJ1-5	TRBV27	ASTPPGVVRSNQPQH
TRBJ2-4	TRBV9	ASSVEVQDIQY
TRBJ1-2	TRBV19	ASSWTEYGYT
TRBJ2-7	TRBV14	ASSQTYEQY
TRBJ2-3	TRBV24-1	ATSDPTPPTGRRDTQY
TRBJ2-3	TRBV10-2	ASAQISSTDTQY
TRBJ2-1	TRBV7-9	ASNSHYDEQF
TRBJ2-7	TRBV18	ASYMTGGDEQY
TRBJ2-5	TRBV5-4	ASSSWTGAEGETQY
TRBJ1-4	TRBV6-5	ASSSPDRERGEKLF
TRBJ2-7	TRBV5-4	ASSRTQEEQY
TRBJ1-1	TRBV29-1	SVARAEAF
TRBJ1-6	TRBV30	AWSGWDSTPLH
TRBJ1-2	TRBV18	ASSLTELYGYT
TRBJ2-1	TRBV18	ASSPARTGGHNEQF
TRBJ2-1	TRBV12-3/TRBV12-4	ASSYGQGHEQF
TRBJ1-1	TRBV30	AWAITANTEAF
TRBJ1-1	TRBV28	ASKRGGTEAF
TRBJ1-5	TRBV6-1	ASSEGSTGPNQPQH
TRBJ2-7	TRBV28	ASSSLTGGIPYEQY
TRBJ1-5	TRBV5-1	ASSLDRDQPQH